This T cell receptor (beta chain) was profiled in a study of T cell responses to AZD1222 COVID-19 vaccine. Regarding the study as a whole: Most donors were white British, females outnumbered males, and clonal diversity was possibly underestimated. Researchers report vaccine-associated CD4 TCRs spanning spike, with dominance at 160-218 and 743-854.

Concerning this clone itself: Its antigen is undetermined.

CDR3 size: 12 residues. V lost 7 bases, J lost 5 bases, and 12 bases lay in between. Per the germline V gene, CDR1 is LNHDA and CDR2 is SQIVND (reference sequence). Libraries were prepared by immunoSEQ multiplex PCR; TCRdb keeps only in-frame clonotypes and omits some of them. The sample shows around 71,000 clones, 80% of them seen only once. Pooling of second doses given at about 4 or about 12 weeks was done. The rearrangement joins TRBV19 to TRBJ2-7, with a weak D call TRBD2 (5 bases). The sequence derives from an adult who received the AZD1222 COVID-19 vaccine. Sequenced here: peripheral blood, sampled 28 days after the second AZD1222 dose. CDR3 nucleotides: TGTGCCAGTACCGGGGAAGACGACGAGCAGTACTTC. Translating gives CASTGEDDEQYF.